This passage covers 9 T cell receptor beta chains from one sample sequenced in a study of T cells in Graves' hyperthyroidism and ophthalmopathy. Researchers amplified the TCR beta CDR3 regions from RNA transcripts. First-round RT-PCR targeting the TCR CDR3 was performed with the HTBI primer set. MiXCR, run by TCRdb on the multiplex PCR reads, gives a single entry per CDR3 protein. The sample includes about 570,000 distinct CDR3 sequences, 46% of them seen just once. The sample taken for sequencing was peripheral blood or thyroid tissue (not recorded which). Receptors were obtained from an adult woman with Graves' disease, either hyperthyroidism or ophthalmopathy (not recorded which).

This clonotype was picked up a small number of times. The chain carries TRBV7-3 and TRBJ2-2; a possible D gene is TRBD1 (5 bases). CDR3 length equals 14 residues. V gave up 4 bases and J gave up 3 bases, with 9 bases separating them. CDR1 is SGHTA and CDR2 is FQGTGA in the germline V gene. Here the CDR3 reads CASSSQGYTGELFF. DNA for the CDR3: TGTGCCAGCAGCTCTCAGGGTTACACCGGGGAGCTGTTTTTT.

This clonotype was seen many times. The V call is TRBV6-1, the J call TRBJ1-5; 7 positions match TRBD1. The junction had 5 bases not matched to a gene; V was cut back by 7 bases and J by 2 bases. The germline V gene has CDR1 MNHNS and CDR2 SASEGT. The CDR3 length is 14 residues. Here the CDR3 DNA reads TGTGCCAGCATTAGACAGGGCGGCAATCAGCCCCAGCATTTT. Translated, it gives CASIRQGGNQPQHF.

The chain has TRBV9 and TRBJ1-4; D is unclear. Trimming removed 0 bases at V and 0 bases at J, with 9 bases between. Germline V lookup: CDR1 SGDLS, CDR2 YYNGEE. This CDR3 has 16 residues. CDR3 in amino acids: CASSVAGGPTNEKLFF. The CDR3 region has the DNA TGTGCCAGCAGCGTAGCGGGAGGGCCAACTAATGAAAAACTGTTTTTT. The entire variable domain, with the rest obtained from reference TRBV9 and TRBJ1-4, is as follows: DSGVTQTPKHLITATGQRVTLRCSPRSGDLSVYWYQQSLDQGLQFLIQYYNGEERAKGNILERFSAQQFPDLHSELNLSSLELGDSALYFCASSVAGGPTNEKLFFGSGTQLSVL.

This clonotype was recorded once. The chain is built from TRBV14 and TRBJ1-2; a possible D gene is TRBD1 (5 bases). Trimming stripped 1 base from V and 4 bases from J, with 10 bases between. Germline CDR1 SGHDN, CDR2 FVKESK. The CDR3 is made up of 14 amino acids. CDR3 in amino acids: CASSQAGLGYGYTF. The CDR3 DNA follows: TGTGCCAGCAGCCAAGCGGGGCTTGGCTATGGCTACACCTTC. Full variable domain (missing parts from reference TRBV14 and TRBJ1-2): EAGVTQFPSHSVIEKGQTVTLRCDPISGHDNLYWYRRVMGKEIKFLLHFVKESKQDESGMPNNRFLAERTGGTYSTLKVQPAELEDSGVYFCASSQAGLGYGYTFGSGTRLTVV.

This clonotype was detected many times. This chain links TRBV2 with TRBJ2-5; TRBD2 is a possible D gene (5 bases). The germline gives CDR1 SNHLY, CDR2 FYNNEI. This CDR3 has 16 residues. V lost 1 base to trimming and J lost 5 bases, with 17 bases between them. The CDR3 loop is CASSEGVAEAEETQYF. The CDR3 nucleotides are TGTGCCAGCAGTGAAGGGGTAGCCGAAGCGGAGGAGACCCAGTACTTC.

The V and J genes are TRBV15 and TRBJ1-5; a weak D match, TRBD1 (5 bases). CDR3 size: 15 residues. Germline V lookup: CDR1 LNHNV, CDR2 YYDKDF (reference sequence). Trimming pared 3 bases from V and 6 bases from J, leaving 15 bases between. The CDR3 DNA is TGTGCCACCAGCAGTGATACAGGATTGGGTCAGCCCCAGCATTTT. Translation gives CATSSDTGLGQPQHF. The variable domain in full, completed from reference TRBV15 and TRBJ1-5, reads DAMVIQNPRYQVTQFGKPVTLSCSQTLNHNVMYWYQQKSSQAPKLLFHYYDKDFNNEADTPDNFQSRRPNTSFCFLDIRSPGLGDTAMYLCATSSDTGLGQPQHFGDGTRLSIL.

This clonotype was counted at least ten times. The chain recombines TRBV19 with TRBJ1-1, with D possibly TRBD1 on 6 matching bases. The germline gives CDR1 LNHDA, CDR2 SQIVND (reference sequence). The CDR3 contains 16 residues. Trimming removed 5 bases from V and 0 bases from J, with 16 bases in between. CDR3 region: CASSPTLGGLNTEAFF. The DNA of the CDR3 is TGTGCCAGTAGTCCGACTTTGGGGGGGCTGAACACTGAAGCTTTCTTT. Combining the CDR3 with reference TRBV19 and TRBJ1-1 gives the whole variable domain DGGITQSPKYLFRKEGQNVTLSCEQNLNHDAMYWYRQDPGQGLRLIYYSQIVNDFQKGDIAEGYSVSREKKESFPLTVTSAQKNPTAFYLCASSPTLGGLNTEAFFGQGTRLTVV.

This clonotype was counted many times. V usage is TRBV6-5 and J usage is TRBJ1-5; no clear D gene. V lost 6 bases and J lost 9, with 12 bases in between. CDR3 size: 12 residues. CDR1 and CDR2 (germline): MNHEY, SVGAGI. The CDR3 DNA reads TGTGCCAGCAGGGCCCCCGTGGGGCCCCAGCATTTT. As protein: CASRAPVGPQHF.

This clonotype was observed a handful of times. The chain combines TRBV7-2 with TRBJ1-3; tentatively, D is TRBD1 (6 bases). V lost 8 bases to trimming and J lost 0 bases, with 11 bases between them. Germline assignment: CDR1 SGHTA and CDR2 FQGNSA. The CDR3 is made up of 14 amino acids. CDR3 sequence reads: CASGVGGSGNTIYF. DNA of the CDR3: TGTGCCAGCGGCGTAGGGGGCTCTGGAAACACCATATATTTT.